This passage covers 24 T cell receptor beta chains from one sample sequenced in a study of cytomegalovirus exposure and HLA in healthy donors (TCRdb year 2017). Library preparation employed the immunoSEQ multiplex PCR assay. A mixture of 60 forward primers for TCR Vbeta segments and 13 reverse primers for TCR Jbeta segments was used in the multiplex PCR. In TCRdb, the immuneACCESS table is reduced to in-frame sequences with V and J assigned. These tables do not hold every clone; where another copy was compared, an unresolved V gene accounts for under half, and the others remain unexplained. The sample yields 120,000 or so clones; about 68% were counted once. The ten largest clonotypes hold 3% to 5% of the sample. Sequencing was carried out using PBMCs. The receptors were gathered from a man aged 35-49 years in good health and CMV-seropositive.

This clone was counted a few times. The J gene is TRBJ1-3, the V gene TRBV6-6, with D perhaps TRBD1 (6 bases). In germline, CDR1 is MNHNY, CDR2 SVGAGI (reference sequence). This CDR3 contains 15 residues. V was cut by 6 bases and J by 0 bases, with 12 bases left in between. CDR3 nucleotide sequence: TGTGCCAGCAGACGACAGGCCAACTCTGGAAACACCATATATTTT. Its translation: CASRRQANSGNTIYF.

The chain joins TRBV27 to TRBJ2-1, with a tentative D call TRBD1 (6 bases). Germline-derived CDR1 and CDR2 are MNHEY and SMNVEV (reference sequence). The CDR3 totals 13 residues. Trimming took 3 bases from V and 8 from J, leaving 11 bases between them. CDR3 in DNA: TGTGCCAGCAGTTTGGACAGTATCTATGAGCAGTTCTTC. Translating gives CASSLDSIYEQFF.

This clone was detected only a few times. The same CDR3 also results from other DNA sequences found in this sample. The chain uses TRBV19 and TRBJ1-5, with D uncertain. The germline gives CDR1 LNHDA, CDR2 SQIVND (reference sequence). The length of the CDR3 is 15 residues. Trimming removed 0 bases at V and 0 bases at J, with 6 bases between. CDR3 nucleotide sequence: TGTGCCAGTAGTATAGATCGGGGTAGCAATCAGCCCCAGCATTTT. Translated, it gives CASSIDRGSNQPQHF.

V and J are TRBV28 and TRBJ1-4, with unresolved D. The CDR3 is 13 residues long. V lost 2 bases and J lost 5, with 6 bases in between. Germline loops: CDR1 MDHEN, CDR2 SYDVKM. In nucleotides, the CDR3 is TGTGCCAGCAGTTTAGCCCAGAATGAAAAACTGTTTTTT. Translated: CASSLAQNEKLFF.

Comment on this clone: This CDR3 is also generated by other DNA sequences in the sample. This chain connects TRBV7-9 to TRBJ1-2; possibly TRBD1 for D (5 bases). Germline V gene data show CDR1 as SEHNR and CDR2 as FQNEAQ (reference sequence). V was shortened by 5 bases and J by 4 bases, with 8 bases between the two germline ends. The CDR3 runs 12 residues. The CDR3 region is CASSPDSYGYTF. The CDR3 region has the DNA TGTGCCAGCAGCCCAGACAGCTATGGCTACACCTTC. The whole variable domain, remainder taken from reference TRBV7-9 and TRBJ1-2, is DTGVSQNPRHKITKRGQNVTFRCDPISEHNRLYWYRQTLGQGPEFLTYFQNEAQLEKSRLLSDRFSAERPKGSFSTLEIQRTEQGDSAMYLCASSPDSYGYTFGSGTRLTVV.

This sequence joins TRBV9 and TRBJ1-1; 9 bases agree with TRBD1. This CDR3 spans 14 amino acids. Germline CDR1 reads SGDLS; CDR2 reads YYNGEE. The V and J ends lost 3 bases and 5 bases, in that order; junction bases with no gene match: 5. The CDR3 DNA is TGTGCCAGCAGCGGATACAGGGGGCGGACTGAAGCTTTCTTT. Its protein product is CASSGYRGRTEAFF. The variable domain in full, completed from reference TRBV9 and TRBJ1-1, reads DSGVTQTPKHLITATGQRVTLRCSPRSGDLSVYWYQQSLDQGLQFLIQYYNGEERAKGNILERFSAQQFPDLHSELNLSSLELGDSALYFCASSGYRGRTEAFFGQGTRLTVV.

This clone appeared a few times. The chain carries TRBV6-1 and TRBJ2-1; possible D gene TRBD1, 5 bases. Trimming took off 8 bases at V and 12 bases at J, with 17 bases between the two ends. The CDR3 is 12 residues long. Germline V gene data show CDR1 as MNHNS and CDR2 as SASEGT. CDR3 in amino acids: CASDPAPQGQFF. CDR3 nucleotides: TGTGCCAGCGATCCAGCCCCCCAGGGGCAGTTCTTC.

In its sample, this clone was seen a few times. The chain uses TRBV7-2 and TRBJ2-1; tentative D call: TRBD2 (7 bases). The germline CDR1 and CDR2 sequences are SGHTA and FQGNSA. This CDR3 has 14 residues. Trimming left V 5 bases short and J 8 bases short, with 16 bases between. In DNA form, the CDR3 reads TGTGCCAGCAGCCGGGACCGGGGGGCGGATGAGCAGTTCTTC. As protein: CASSRDRGADEQFF.

The chain uses TRBV15 and TRBJ2-1, with a possible D match to TRBD2 (6 bases). Trimming took 3 bases from V and 3 from J, leaving 18 bases between them. Germline V gives CDR1 LNHNV, CDR2 YYDKDF (reference sequence). This CDR3 is built from 17 residues. The CDR3 DNA reads as TGTGCCACCAGCAGTGTGGGTCGGGGGAAATACTACAATGAGCAGTTCTTC. This encodes CATSSVGRGKYYNEQFF.

J is TRBJ2-2 and V is TRBV10-3; TRBD1 aligns across 7 bases. Germline V gene data show CDR1 as ENHRY and CDR2 as SYGVKD. The CDR3 runs 14 residues. With 4 bases clipped from V and 1 base from J, the junction kept 0 bases outside the gene matches. This CDR3 is CAISGDRNTGELFF. The CDR3 DNA reads as TGTGCCATCAGTGGGGACAGGAACACCGGGGAGCTGTTTTTT.

This chain joins TRBV2 and TRBJ2-2, with 8 positions matching TRBD2. The V gene end was trimmed by 4 bases and the J gene end by 5 bases; junction bases not matched to a gene: 3. The CDR3 covers 14 residues. Germline-derived CDR1 and CDR2 are SNHLY and FYNNEI. In nucleotides, the CDR3 is TGTGCCAGCAGTGCCATAGCGGGGACCGGGGAGCTGTTTTTT. This encodes CASSAIAGTGELFF.

J is TRBJ2-5 and V is TRBV5-1; TRBD2 matches at 16 bases. The CDR3 sequence is 18 residues long. Germline values: CDR1 SGHRS, CDR2 YFSETQ. J gave up 2 bases and V 3 bases, and 7 bases lay outside the gene matches. CDR3 protein: CASSSGTSGRARQETQYF. CDR3 DNA: TGCGCCAGCAGCTCCGGGACTAGCGGGAGGGCCCGGCAAGAGACCCAGTACTTC.

This sequence joins TRBV25-1 and TRBJ1-4; D might be TRBD1 (5 bases). The V and J ends lost 6 bases and 2 bases respectively, with 10 bases between them. Germline V gene data show CDR1 as MGHDK and CDR2 as SYGVNS. CDR3 length equals 14 residues. This chain's CDR3 is CASSQTDTNEKLFF. CDR3 in DNA: TGTGCCAGCAGCCAGACAGATACTAATGAAAAACTGTTTTTT.

This chain joins TRBV10-3 and TRBJ2-3; D not certain. This CDR3 comprises 14 residues. V was clipped by 2 bases and J by 14 bases, with 20 bases between them. Germline assignment: CDR1 ENHRY and CDR2 SYGVKD. This CDR3 reads CAISEAPDSSNMYF. In DNA form, the CDR3 reads TGTGCCATCAGTGAGGCTCCCGACTCTTCCAATATGTATTTT.

The rearrangement links TRBV2 to TRBJ1-5; 7 bases are shared with TRBD1. The length of the CDR3 is 15 residues. CDR1 and CDR2 from the germline V gene are SNHLY and FYNNEI. The V and J ends lost 6 bases and 2 bases, in that order; junction bases with no gene match: 7. CDR3 nucleotides: TGTGCCAGCAGACGGAACCAGGGGGGCAATCAGCCCCAGCATTTT. It codes for CASRRNQGGNQPQHF.

This clone was observed a handful of times. The rearrangement links TRBV21-1 to TRBJ2-7; the table's D call TRBD1 went unverified against the DNA. TRBV21-1 represents a pseudogene. The CDR3 runs to 13 residues. Here the CDR3 DNA reads TGTGCCAGCAGACACGGACAGGTCTGCGAGCAGTACTTC. It codes for CASRHGQVCEQYF.

The V gene is TRBV4-2, the J gene TRBJ2-5, with TRBD2 matching 9 bases. The trim removed 1 base at V and 1 base at J, leaving 10 bases unmatched. The CDR3 spans 18 residues. From germline, CDR1 is LGHNA and CDR2 YNFKEQ. The CDR3 bases are TGTGCCAGCAGCCAAGGGGCTAGCGGGGTACCGGGCCAAGAGACCCAGTACTTC. This codes for CASSQGASGVPGQETQYF.

The CDR3 DNA sequence: TGCGCCAGCAGCATGGGGACAGGGCGCGAAAAACTGTTTTTT. Protein product: CASSMGTGREKLFF. The chain links TRBV5-1 to TRBJ1-4, with 9 bases identical to TRBD1. The CDR3 covers 14 residues. Germline V CDR1 and CDR2: SGHRS, YFSETQ. V lost 4 bases, J lost 8 bases, and 6 bases stayed unmatched. Full variable domain (remainder filled in from reference TRBV5-1 and TRBJ1-4): KAGVTQTPRYLIKTRGQQVTLSCSPISGHRSVSWYQQTPGQGLQFLFEYFSETQRNKGNFPGRFSGRQFSNSRSEMNVSTLELGDSALYLCASSMGTGREKLFFGSGTQLSVL.

This chain uses TRBV29-1 with TRBJ1-1; 7 bases match TRBD1. The V gene end was trimmed by 8 bases and the J gene end by 5 bases; junction bases not matched to a gene: 14. The CDR3 loop spans 14 amino acids. Germline values: CDR1 SQVTM, CDR2 ANQGSEA. The CDR3 reads CSFMDRSFGTEAFF. CDR3 bases: TGCAGCTTTATGGACAGGTCCTTTGGAACTGAAGCTTTCTTT.

The V and J genes are TRBV5-4 and TRBJ2-5; D not resolved. The CDR3 is 14 residues long. Germline V gene lookup returns CDR1 SGHNT and CDR2 YYREEE (reference sequence). Trimming took off 8 bases at V and 5 bases at J, with 19 bases between the two ends. For the CDR3, the DNA is TGTGCCAGTCGACCAGACGAGCGATCGGAGACCCAGTACTTC. Translating gives CASRPDERSETQYF. Full variable domain (remainder filled in from reference TRBV5-4 and TRBJ2-5): ETGVTQSPTHLIKTRGQQVTLRCSSQSGHNTVSWYQQALGQGPQFIFQYYREEENGRGNFPPRFSGLQFPNYSSELNVNALELDDSALYLCASRPDERSETQYFGPGTRLLVL.

The CDR3 is CASSIGQEEKLFF. DNA for the CDR3: TGTGCCAGTAGTATCGGACAGGAGGAAAAACTGTTTTTT. The chain carries TRBV19 and TRBJ1-4; 7 bases match TRBD1. Germline V gene data show CDR1 as LNHDA and CDR2 as SQIVND (reference sequence). The trim removed 3 bases at V and 8 bases at J, leaving 3 bases unmatched. This CDR3 region has 13 residues.

This chain links TRBV7-6 with TRBJ2-3; 7 bases map to TRBD2. CDR1 and CDR2 from the germline V gene are SGHVS and FNYEAQ. This CDR3 spans 15 amino acids. Unmatched junction bases numbered 3, after V lost 1 base and J lost 2 bases. Here the CDR3 DNA reads TGTGCCAGCAGCTTAGGGGGGGGTAACACAGATACGCAGTATTTT. This gives the protein CASSLGGGNTDTQYF.

The chain has TRBV14 and TRBJ1-6; 8 bases map to TRBD1. Germline V gene data show CDR1 as SGHDN and CDR2 as FVKESK. This CDR3 region has 15 residues. The ends lost 4 bases at V and 7 bases at J; junction bases unmatched: 6. As DNA, the CDR3 is TGTGCCAGCAGCCCGGGGACAGGACGAAATTCACCCCTCCACTTT. The encoded protein is CASSPGTGRNSPLHF.

The chain uses TRBV18 and TRBJ1-1, with a tentative D call TRBD1 (5 bases). Trimming removed 1 base at V and 3 bases at J, with 6 bases between. The CDR3 totals 13 residues. CDR1 is KGHSH and CDR2 is LQKENI in the germline V gene. This CDR3 reads CASSPQGYTEAFF. The CDR3 DNA follows: TGTGCCAGCTCACCACAGGGGTACACTGAAGCTTTCTTT.